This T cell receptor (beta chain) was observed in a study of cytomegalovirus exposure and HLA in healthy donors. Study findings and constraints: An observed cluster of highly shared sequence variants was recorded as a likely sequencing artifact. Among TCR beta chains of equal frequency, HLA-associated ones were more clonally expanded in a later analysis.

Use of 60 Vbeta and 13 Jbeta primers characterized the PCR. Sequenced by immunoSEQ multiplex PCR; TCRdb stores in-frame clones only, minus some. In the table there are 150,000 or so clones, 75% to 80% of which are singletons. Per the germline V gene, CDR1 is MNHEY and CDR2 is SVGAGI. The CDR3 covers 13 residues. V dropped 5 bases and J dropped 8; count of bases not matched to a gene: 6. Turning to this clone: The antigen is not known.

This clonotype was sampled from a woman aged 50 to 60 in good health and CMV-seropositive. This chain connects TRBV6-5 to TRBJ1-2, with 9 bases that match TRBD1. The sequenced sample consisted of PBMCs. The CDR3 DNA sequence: TGTGCCAGCAGTCCCGGACAGGGGAGAGGCTACACCTTC. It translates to CASSPGQGRGYTF.